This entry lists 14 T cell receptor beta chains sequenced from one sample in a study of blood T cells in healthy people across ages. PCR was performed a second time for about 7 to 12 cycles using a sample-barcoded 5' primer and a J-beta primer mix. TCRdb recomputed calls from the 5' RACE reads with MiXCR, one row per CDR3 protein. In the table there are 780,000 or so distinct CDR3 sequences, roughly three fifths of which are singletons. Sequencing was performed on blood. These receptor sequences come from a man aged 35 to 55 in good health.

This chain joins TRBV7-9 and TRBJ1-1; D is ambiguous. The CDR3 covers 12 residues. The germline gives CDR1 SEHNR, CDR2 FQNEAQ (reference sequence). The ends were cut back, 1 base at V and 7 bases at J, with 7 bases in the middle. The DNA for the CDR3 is TGTGCCAGCAGCTTAGAACCTCGTGAAGCTTTCTTT. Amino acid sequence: CASSLEPREAFF.

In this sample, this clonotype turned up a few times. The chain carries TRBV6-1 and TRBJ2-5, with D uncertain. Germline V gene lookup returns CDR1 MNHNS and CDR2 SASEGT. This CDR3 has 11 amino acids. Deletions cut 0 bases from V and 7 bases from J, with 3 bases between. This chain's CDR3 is CASSEAGTQYF. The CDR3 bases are TGTGCCAGCAGTGAAGCGGGGACCCAGTACTTC.

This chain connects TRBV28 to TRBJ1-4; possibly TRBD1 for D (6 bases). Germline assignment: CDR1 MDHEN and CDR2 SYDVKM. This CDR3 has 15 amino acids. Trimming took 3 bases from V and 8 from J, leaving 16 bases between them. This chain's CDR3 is CASSLGARVGEKLFF. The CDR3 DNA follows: TGTGCCAGCAGTTTGGGGGCCAGGGTGGGGGAAAAACTGTTTTTT.

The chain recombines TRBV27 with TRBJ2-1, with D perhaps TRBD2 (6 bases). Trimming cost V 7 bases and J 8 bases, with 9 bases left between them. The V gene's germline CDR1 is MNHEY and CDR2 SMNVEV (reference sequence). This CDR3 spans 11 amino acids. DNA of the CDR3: TGTGCCAGCAAAGCGGGTTATGAGCAGTTCTTC. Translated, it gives CASKAGYEQFF.

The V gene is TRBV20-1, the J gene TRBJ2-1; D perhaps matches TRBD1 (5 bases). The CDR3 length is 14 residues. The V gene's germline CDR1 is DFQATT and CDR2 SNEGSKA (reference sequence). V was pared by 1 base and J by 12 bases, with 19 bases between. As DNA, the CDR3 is TGCAGTGCTAGAGTTACACGGACATTTGAACGGCAGTTCTTC. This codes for CSARVTRTFERQFF.

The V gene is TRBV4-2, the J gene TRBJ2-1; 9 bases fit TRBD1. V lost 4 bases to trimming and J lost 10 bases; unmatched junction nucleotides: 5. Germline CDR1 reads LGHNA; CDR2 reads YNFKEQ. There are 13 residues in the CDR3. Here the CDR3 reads CASSPDRGFEQFF. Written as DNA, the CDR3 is TGTGCCAGCAGCCCGGACAGGGGATTCGAGCAGTTCTTC.

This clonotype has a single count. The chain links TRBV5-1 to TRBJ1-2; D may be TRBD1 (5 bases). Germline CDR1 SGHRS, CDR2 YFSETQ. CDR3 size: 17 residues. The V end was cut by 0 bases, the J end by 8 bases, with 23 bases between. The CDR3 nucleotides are TGCGCCAGCAGCTTGGCCGGTGGACCTGCCAGCGGGGGGGGCTACACCTTC. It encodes CASSLAGGPASGGGYTF. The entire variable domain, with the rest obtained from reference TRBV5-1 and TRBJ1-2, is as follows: KAGVTQTPRYLIKTRGQQVTLSCSPISGHRSVSWYQQTPGQGLQFLFEYFSETQRNKGNFPGRFSGRQFSNSRSEMNVSTLELGDSALYLCASSLAGGPASGGGYTFGSGTRLTVV.

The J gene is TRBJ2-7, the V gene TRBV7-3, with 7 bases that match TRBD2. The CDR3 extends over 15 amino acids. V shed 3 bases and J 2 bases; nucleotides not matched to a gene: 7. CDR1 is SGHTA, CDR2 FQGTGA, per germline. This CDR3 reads CASSFAAGLTYEQYF. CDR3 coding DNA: TGTGCCAGCAGCTTTGCAGCGGGACTTACCTACGAGCAGTACTTC.

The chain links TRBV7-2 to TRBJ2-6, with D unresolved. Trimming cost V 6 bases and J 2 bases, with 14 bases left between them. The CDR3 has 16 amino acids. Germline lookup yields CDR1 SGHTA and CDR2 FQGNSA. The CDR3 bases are TGTGCCAGCAGTTCCCGTCGGGTGGCTGGGGCCAACGTCCTGACTTTC. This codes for CASSSRRVAGANVLTF.

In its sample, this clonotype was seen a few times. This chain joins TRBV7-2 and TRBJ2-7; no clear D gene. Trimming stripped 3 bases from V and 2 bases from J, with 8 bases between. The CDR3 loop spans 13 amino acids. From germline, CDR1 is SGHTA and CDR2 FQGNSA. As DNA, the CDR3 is TGTGCCAGCAGCTTCTACCAAGCCTACGAGCAGTACTTC. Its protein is CASSFYQAYEQYF.

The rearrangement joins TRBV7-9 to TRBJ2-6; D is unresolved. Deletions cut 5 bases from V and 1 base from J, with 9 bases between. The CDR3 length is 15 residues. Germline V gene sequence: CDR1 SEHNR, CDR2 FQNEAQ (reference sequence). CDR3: CASSHGISGANVLTF. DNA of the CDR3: TGTGCCAGCAGCCATGGAATTTCTGGGGCCAACGTCCTGACTTTC.

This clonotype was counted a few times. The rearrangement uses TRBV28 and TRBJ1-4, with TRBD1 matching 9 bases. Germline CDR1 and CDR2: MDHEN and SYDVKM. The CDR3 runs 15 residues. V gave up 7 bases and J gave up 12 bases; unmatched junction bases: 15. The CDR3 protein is CASKPIGQGFTELFF. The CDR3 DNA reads TGTGCCAGCAAACCTATAGGACAGGGGTTTACAGAACTGTTTTTT.

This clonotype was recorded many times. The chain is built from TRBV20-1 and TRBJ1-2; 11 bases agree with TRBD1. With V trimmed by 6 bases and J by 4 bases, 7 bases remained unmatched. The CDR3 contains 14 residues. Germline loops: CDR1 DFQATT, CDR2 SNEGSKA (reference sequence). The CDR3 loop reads CSALEGTGGYGYTF. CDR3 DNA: TGCAGTGCCCTTGAGGGGACAGGGGGCTATGGCTACACCTTC.

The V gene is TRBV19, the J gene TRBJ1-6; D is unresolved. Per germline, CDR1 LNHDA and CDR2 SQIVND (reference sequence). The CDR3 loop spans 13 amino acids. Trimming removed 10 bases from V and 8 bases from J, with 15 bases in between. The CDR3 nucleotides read TGTGCCACGTCTCGGGCAGAATATTCACCCCTCCACTTT. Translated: CATSRAEYSPLHF.